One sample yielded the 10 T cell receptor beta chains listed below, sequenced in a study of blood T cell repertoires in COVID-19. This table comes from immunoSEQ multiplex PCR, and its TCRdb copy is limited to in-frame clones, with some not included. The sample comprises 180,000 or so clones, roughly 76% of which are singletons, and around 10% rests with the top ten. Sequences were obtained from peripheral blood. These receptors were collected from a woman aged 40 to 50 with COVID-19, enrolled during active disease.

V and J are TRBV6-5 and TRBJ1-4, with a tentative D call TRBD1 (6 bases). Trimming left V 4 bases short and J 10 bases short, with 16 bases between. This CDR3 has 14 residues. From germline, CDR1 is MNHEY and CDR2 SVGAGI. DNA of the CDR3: TGTGCCAGCAGTTCCCTGGACAGCGCGGGAAAACTGTTTTTT. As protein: CASSSLDSAGKLFF.

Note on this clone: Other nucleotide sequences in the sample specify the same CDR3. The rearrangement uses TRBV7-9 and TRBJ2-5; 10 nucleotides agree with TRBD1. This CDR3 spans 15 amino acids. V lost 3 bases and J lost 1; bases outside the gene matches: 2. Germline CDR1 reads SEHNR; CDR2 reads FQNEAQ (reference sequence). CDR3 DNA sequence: TGTGCCAGCAGCTTCGACAGGGGGCGCCAAGAGACCCAGTACTTC. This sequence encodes CASSFDRGRQETQYF.

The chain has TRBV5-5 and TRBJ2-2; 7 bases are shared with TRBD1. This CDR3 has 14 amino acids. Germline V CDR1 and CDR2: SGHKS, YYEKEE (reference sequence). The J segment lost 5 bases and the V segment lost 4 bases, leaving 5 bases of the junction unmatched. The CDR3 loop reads CASSKGAETGELFF. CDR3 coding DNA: TGTGCCAGCAGCAAGGGGGCTGAGACCGGGGAGCTGTTTTTT.

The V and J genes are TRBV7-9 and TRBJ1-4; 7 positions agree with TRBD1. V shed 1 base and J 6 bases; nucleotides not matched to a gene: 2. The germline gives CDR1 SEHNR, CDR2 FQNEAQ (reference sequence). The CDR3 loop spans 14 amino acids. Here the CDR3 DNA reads TGTGCCAGCAGCTTAGTTGGGACAGATGAAAAACTGTTTTTT. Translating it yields CASSLVGTDEKLFF.

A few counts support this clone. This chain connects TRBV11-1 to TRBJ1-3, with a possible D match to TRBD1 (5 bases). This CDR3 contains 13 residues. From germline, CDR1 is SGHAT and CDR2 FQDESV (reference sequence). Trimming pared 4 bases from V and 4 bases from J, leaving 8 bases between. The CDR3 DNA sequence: TGTGCCAGCAGCTACGGACAAGGAAACACCATATATTTT. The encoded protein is CASSYGQGNTIYF.

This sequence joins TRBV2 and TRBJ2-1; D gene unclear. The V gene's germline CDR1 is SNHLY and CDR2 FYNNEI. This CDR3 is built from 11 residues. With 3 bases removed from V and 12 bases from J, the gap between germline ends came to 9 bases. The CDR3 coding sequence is TGTGCCAGCAGTGAGACATCCGGGCAGTTCTTC. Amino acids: CASSETSGQFF.

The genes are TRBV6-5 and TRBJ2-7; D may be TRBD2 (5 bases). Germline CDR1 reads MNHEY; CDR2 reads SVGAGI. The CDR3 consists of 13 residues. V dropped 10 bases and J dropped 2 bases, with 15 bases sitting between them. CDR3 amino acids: CATSSRGAYEQYF. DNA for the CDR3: TGTGCCACATCGTCTCGGGGAGCCTACGAGCAGTACTTC.

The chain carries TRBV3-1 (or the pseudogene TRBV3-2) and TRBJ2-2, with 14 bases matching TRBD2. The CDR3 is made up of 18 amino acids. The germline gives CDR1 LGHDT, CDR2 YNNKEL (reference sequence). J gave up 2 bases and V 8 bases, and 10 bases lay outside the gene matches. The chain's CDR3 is CASQIGTSGSVNTGELFF. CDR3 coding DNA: TGTGCCAGCCAGATAGGGACTAGCGGGAGTGTTAACACCGGGGAGCTGTTTTTT.

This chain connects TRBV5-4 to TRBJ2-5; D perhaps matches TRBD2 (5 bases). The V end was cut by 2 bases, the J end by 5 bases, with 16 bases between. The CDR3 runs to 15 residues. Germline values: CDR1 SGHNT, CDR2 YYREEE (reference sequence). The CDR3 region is CASSFRGTRRETQYF. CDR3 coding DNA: TGTGCCAGCAGCTTCCGCGGAACCCGGAGGGAGACCCAGTACTTC. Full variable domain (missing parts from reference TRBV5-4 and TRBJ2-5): ETGVTQSPTHLIKTRGQQVTLRCSSQSGHNTVSWYQQALGQGPQFIFQYYREEENGRGNFPPRFSGLQFPNYSSELNVNALELDDSALYLCASSFRGTRRETQYFGPGTRLLVL.

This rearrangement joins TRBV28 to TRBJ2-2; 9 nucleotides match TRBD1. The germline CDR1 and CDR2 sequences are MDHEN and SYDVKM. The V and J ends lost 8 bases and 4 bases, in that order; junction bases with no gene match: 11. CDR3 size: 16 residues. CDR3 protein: CASFTGGYGGTGELFF. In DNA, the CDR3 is TGTGCCAGCTTTACAGGGGGCTACGGAGGCACCGGGGAGCTGTTTTTT. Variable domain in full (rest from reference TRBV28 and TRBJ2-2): DVKVTQSSRYLVKRTGEKVFLECVQDMDHENMFWYRQDPGLGLRLIYFSYDVKMKEKGDIPEGYSVSREKKERFSLILESASTNQTSMYLCASFTGGYGGTGELFFGEGSRLTVL.